What follows are 14 T cell receptor beta chains derived from one specimen sequenced in a study of T cell repertoires in cytomegalovirus infection. TCRdb passed the reads through MiXCR, listing each CDR3 protein once. The data hold roughly 630,000 distinct CDR3 sequences, with roughly a quarter observed a single time. Specimen: CD8+ T cells from PBMCs. The receptors derive from a human donor in good health (CMV status not recorded). Some clones in this sample may be carry-over from other donors' samples.

The rearrangement links TRBV6-5 to TRBJ2-7; 10 bases match TRBD2. The CDR3 is 15 residues long. The V gene end was trimmed by 6 bases and the J gene end by 3 bases; junction bases not matched to a gene: 8. CDR1 is MNHEY and CDR2 is SVGAGI in the germline V gene. The CDR3 is CASSHGGLANYEQYF. CDR3 DNA sequence: TGTGCCAGCAGCCACGGGGGACTAGCGAACTACGAGCAGTACTTC.

This clonotype was detected ten times or more. The V gene is TRBV12-3 or TRBV12-4, the J gene TRBJ1-3; TRBD1 might be the D (5 bases). The CDR3 consists of 16 residues. Trimming cost V 5 bases and J 2 bases, with 16 bases left between them. In DNA, the CDR3 is TGTGCCAGCAGTCCGGGACTCGCTGAGCCTGGAAACACCATATATTTT. Its translation is CASSPGLAEPGNTIYF.

With regard to this clonotype: Sequence at one end of the junction differs from germline and may be a read error. The chain combines TRBV7-8 with TRBJ2-7; 9 bases are a match to TRBD2. The CDR3 totals 16 residues. Germline CDR1 SGHVS, CDR2 FQNEAQ. CDR3 DNA sequence: TGTACCAGCAGCTTAGGGGTAGCGGGGGAAATCTACGAGCAGTACTTC. Amino acid sequence: CTSSLGVAGEIYEQYF.

The genes are TRBV7-9 and TRBJ2-4; D unclear. CDR1 is SEHNR and CDR2 is FQNEAQ in the germline V gene (reference sequence). The CDR3 is made up of 16 amino acids. Trimming cost V 7 bases and J 2 bases, with 18 bases left between them. This CDR3 is CASTGRAGITKNIQYF. CDR3 coding DNA: TGTGCCAGCACCGGTAGGGCTGGGATAACCAAAAACATTCAGTACTTC.

This clonotype was seen at least ten times. The chain is built from TRBV7-8 and TRBJ1-2, with no clear D. The V end lost 4 bases, the J end lost 7 bases, and 19 bases lay between the germline ends. The germline CDR1 and CDR2 sequences are SGHVS and FQNEAQ. The CDR3 totals 15 residues. CDR3 bases: TGTGCCAGCAGCTCTGCGGGTGACCCGGGAGGTGGCTACACCTTC. Amino acids: CASSSAGDPGGGYTF.

The chain joins TRBV29-1 to TRBJ2-1, with TRBD1 as a possible D gene (5 bases). Trimming shortened V by 5 bases and J by 2 bases, and 13 bases separated the two germline ends. The CDR3 sequence is 14 residues long. Germline V gives CDR1 SQVTM, CDR2 ANQGSEA. DNA of the CDR3: TGCAGCGTTACACAGGCCATAACCTACAATGAGCAGTTCTTC. Translated: CSVTQAITYNEQFF.

The chain is built from TRBV20-1 and TRBJ2-5, with D unresolved. CDR1 is DFQATT, CDR2 SNEGSKA, per germline (reference sequence). V lost 6 bases, J lost 1 base, and 9 bases lay in between. The CDR3 contains 12 residues. The CDR3 DNA is TGCAGTGCCGCGGACGGCCAAGAGACCCAGTACTTC. The encoded protein is CSAADGQETQYF.

The chain joins TRBV25-1 to TRBJ2-3; no definite D call. The CDR3 sequence is 13 residues long. Per germline, CDR1 MGHDK and CDR2 SYGVNS. Trimming removed 2 bases from V and 6 bases from J, with 9 bases in between. The CDR3 region is CASSEELFDTQYF. In DNA, the CDR3 is TGTGCCAGCAGTGAAGAGTTGTTCGATACGCAGTATTTT.

Points on this clonotype: A read error may explain this, as a much larger clone is one base away. J is TRBJ2-5 and V is TRBV28, with TRBD1 identical over 7 bases. CDR1 is MDHEN, CDR2 SYDVKM, per germline. The CDR3 extends over 15 amino acids. Trimming cost V 2 bases and J 3 bases; bases outside gene matches: 6. The CDR3 loop is CASSLIGTAKETQYF. DNA for the CDR3: TGTGCCAGCAGTTTAATCGGGACAGCAAAAGAGACCCAGTACTTC.

The V call is TRBV28, the J call TRBJ2-7; 14 bases match TRBD2. CDR1 is MDHEN and CDR2 is SYDVKM in the germline V gene. This CDR3 has 17 residues. The trim removed 5 bases at V and 3 bases at J, leaving 9 bases unmatched. The CDR3 reads CASSPRTSGGRIYEQYV. CDR3 nucleotide sequence: TGTGCCAGCAGTCCCCGGACTAGCGGGGGGCGTATCTACGAGCAGTACGTC.

The J gene is TRBJ1-2, the V gene TRBV4-3; D gene ambiguous. There are 14 residues in the CDR3. Trimming removed 4 bases from V and 2 bases from J, with 11 bases in between. Germline CDR1 and CDR2: LGHNA and YSLEER. Here the CDR3 reads CASSPRLFNYGYTF. Here the CDR3 DNA reads TGCGCCAGCAGCCCTAGGCTTTTCAACTATGGCTACACCTTC.

About this clonotype itself: A much larger clone lies one base from this, so it may be a read error. The chain employs TRBV7-6 and TRBJ2-7; D unresolved. This CDR3 has 13 amino acids. Germline V gene sequence: CDR1 SGHVS, CDR2 FNYEAQ. The CDR3 region is CASSRHGSYERYV. CDR3 in DNA: TGTGCCAGCAGCCGGCACGGATCCTACGAGCGGTACGTC.

In its sample, this clonotype was seen many times. The rearrangement links TRBV7-6 to TRBJ1-1; D is unclear. V dropped 1 base and J dropped 0 bases, with 15 bases sitting between them. Per the germline V gene, CDR1 is SGHVS and CDR2 is FNYEAQ. CDR3 size: 17 residues. The CDR3 sequence: CASSLGVGVGMNTEAFF. Here the CDR3 DNA reads TGTGCCAGCAGCTTAGGTGTCGGGGTGGGAATGAACACTGAAGCTTTCTTT.

This clonotype has a count of ten or more. The chain couples TRBV11-2 to TRBJ2-1; possibly TRBD1 for D (6 bases). The CDR3 is made up of 14 amino acids. Germline V gene sequence: CDR1 SGHAT, CDR2 FQNNGV. Deletions cut 6 bases from V and 5 bases from J, with 14 bases between. The CDR3 protein is CASSQTGTNNEQFF. Here the CDR3 DNA reads TGTGCCAGCAGTCAGACCGGGACAAACAATGAGCAGTTCTTC.